The T cell receptor beta chain under discussion was sequenced for a study of response to subunit inactivated influenza vaccine. Study-level findings and limits: Only a handful of new T cells, the authors suggested, are recruited with each seasonal influenza vaccination.

Of note for this clonotype: What it binds is unknown.

Germline CDR1 reads DFQATT; CDR2 reads SNEGSKA (reference sequence). This CDR3 contains 15 residues. Trimming took off 3 bases at V and 2 bases at J, with 16 bases between the two ends. One entry per CDR3 protein results from TCRdb running MiXCR on the RT-PCR reads. The sample holds about 780,000 distinct CDR3 sequences, approximately 17% seen once. The chain couples TRBV20-1 to TRBJ1-1; a possible D gene is TRBD1 (5 bases). The clonotype originates from a man aged 50 to 60 who received an inactivated influenza vaccine. This specimen was PBMCs from blood, taken more than 4 days after vaccination. DNA of the CDR3: TGCAGTGCTAGGTACACCTCTGGGGGAAACACTGAAGCTTTCTTT. Its translation is CSARYTSGGNTEAFF.